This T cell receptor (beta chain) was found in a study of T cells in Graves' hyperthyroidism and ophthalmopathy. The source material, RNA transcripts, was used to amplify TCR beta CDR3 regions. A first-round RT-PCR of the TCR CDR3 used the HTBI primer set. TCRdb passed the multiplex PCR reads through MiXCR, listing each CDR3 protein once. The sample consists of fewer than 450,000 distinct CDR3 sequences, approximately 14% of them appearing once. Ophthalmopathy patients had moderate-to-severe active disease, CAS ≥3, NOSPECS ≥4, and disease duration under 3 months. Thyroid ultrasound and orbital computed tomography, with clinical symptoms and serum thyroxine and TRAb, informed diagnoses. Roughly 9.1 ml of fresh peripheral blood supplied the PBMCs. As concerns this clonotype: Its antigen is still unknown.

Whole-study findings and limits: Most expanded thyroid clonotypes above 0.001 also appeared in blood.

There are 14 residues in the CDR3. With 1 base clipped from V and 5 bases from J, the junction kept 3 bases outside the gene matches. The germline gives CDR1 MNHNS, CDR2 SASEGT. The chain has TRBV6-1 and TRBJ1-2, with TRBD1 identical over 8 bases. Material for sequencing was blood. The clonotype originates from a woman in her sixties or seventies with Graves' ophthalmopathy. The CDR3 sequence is CASSEDRGLYGYTF. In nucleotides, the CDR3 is TGTGCCAGCAGTGAAGACAGGGGGTTATATGGCTACACCTTC.